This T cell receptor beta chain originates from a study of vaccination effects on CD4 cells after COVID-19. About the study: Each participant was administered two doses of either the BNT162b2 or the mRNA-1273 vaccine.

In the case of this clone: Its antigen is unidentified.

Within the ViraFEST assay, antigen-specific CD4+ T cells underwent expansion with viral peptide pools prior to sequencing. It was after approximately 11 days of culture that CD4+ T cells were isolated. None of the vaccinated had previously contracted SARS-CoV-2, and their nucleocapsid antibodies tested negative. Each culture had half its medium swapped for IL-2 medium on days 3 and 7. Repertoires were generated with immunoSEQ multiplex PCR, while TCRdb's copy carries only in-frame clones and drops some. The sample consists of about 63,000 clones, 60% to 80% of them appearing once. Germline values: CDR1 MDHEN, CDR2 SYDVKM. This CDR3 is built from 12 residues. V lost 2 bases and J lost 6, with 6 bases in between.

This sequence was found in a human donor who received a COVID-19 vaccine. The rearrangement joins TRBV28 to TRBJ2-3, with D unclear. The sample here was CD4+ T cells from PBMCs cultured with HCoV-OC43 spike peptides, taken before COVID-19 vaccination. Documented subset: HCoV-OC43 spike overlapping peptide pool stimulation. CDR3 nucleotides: TGTGCCAGCAGTTTAGTGTCCGATACGCAGTATTTT. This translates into CASSLVSDTQYF.